The clone carrying this T cell receptor (beta chain) was recorded once. The sample belongs to a study of blood T cells in healthy people across ages. The study drew donors from healthy Caucasian individuals in Russia aged roughly 6 to 90. The sample, about 10 milliliters of peripheral blood, was drawn from each donor. A sample-barcoded 5' primer and a J-beta primer mix were used in a second PCR of about 7 to 12 cycles. TCRdb reanalysed the 5' RACE reads using MiXCR and keeps one entry per CDR3 protein. Of 650,000 to 900,000 distinct CDR3 sequences detected, under 80% appear once; the ten largest clones hold around a quarter. CDR3 size: 14 residues. The germline V gene encodes CDR1 DFQATT and CDR2 SNEGSKA (reference sequence). V trimming: 0 bases; J trimming: 7 bases; junction bases outside the gene matches: 9.

The sample consisted of blood. The genes are TRBV20-1 and TRBJ2-7, with 7 bases identical to TRBD1. The origin of this receptor is a man under 40 in good health. The CDR3 DNA reads as TGCAGTGCTAGAGATTCACAGGGGTTTGAGGAGCAGTACTTC. This codes for CSARDSQGFEEQYF.